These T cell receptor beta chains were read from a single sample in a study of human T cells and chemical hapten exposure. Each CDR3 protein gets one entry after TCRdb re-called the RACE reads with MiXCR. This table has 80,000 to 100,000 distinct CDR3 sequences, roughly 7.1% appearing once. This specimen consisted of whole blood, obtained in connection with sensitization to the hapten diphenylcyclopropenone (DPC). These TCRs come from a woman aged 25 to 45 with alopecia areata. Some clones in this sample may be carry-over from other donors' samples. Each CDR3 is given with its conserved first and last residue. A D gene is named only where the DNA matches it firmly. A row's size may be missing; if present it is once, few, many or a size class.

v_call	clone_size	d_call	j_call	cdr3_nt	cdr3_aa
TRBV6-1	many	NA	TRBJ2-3	TGTGCCAGCAGCCTATCCCCAATTACATTTACCAGAGCAGATACGCAGTATTTT	CASSLSPITFTRADTQYF
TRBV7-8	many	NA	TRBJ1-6	TGTGCCAGCAGCTTTGGACCGGTTCGTCCCCTCCACTTT	CASSFGPVRPLHF
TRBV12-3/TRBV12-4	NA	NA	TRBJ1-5	TGTGCCAGCAGTTTCGGCAGGCAGGAAGCCCAGCATTTT	CASSFGRQEAQHF
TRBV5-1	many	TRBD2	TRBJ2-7	TGCGCCAGCAGCTTGGCTAGCGGCTACGAGCAGTACTTC	CASSLASGYEQYF
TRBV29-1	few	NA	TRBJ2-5	TGCAGCGTAAGCGACAAGAAAGAGACCCAGTACTTC	CSVSDKKETQYF
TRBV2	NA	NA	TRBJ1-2	TGTGCCAGCAGGTCGGATTATAACTATGGCTACACCTTC	CASRSDYNYGYTF
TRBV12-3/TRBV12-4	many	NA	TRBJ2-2	TGTGCCAGCAGTTTAAGACCAACAGGGTCCGGGGAGCTGTTTTTT	CASSLRPTGSGELFF
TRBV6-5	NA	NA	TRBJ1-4	TGTGCCAGCACCAGAGCCCCGGGGGGCGTAAATGAAAAACTGTTTTTT	CASTRAPGGVNEKLFF
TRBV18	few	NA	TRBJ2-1	TGTGCCAGCTCACGTTACGAACAGCGGAGCCGGGGCAATGAGCAGTTCTTC	CASSRYEQRSRGNEQFF
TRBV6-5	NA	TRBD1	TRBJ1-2	TGTGCCAGCAGTTTGCAGGGGGTAGCTAACTATGGCTACACCTTC	CASSLQGVANYGYTF
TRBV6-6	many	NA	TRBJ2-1	TGTGCCAGCAGTTACACCCCGAGATGGGGGGACAATGAGCAGTTCTTC	CASSYTPRWGDNEQFF
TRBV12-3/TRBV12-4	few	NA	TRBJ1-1	TGTGCCAGCAGTTTACCTCCAGGGGAAACTGAAGCTTTCTTT	CASSLPPGETEAFF
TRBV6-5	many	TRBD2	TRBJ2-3	TGTGCCAGCAGTCATCTAGCGGGGGGTATCACAGATACGCAGTATTTT	CASSHLAGGITDTQYF
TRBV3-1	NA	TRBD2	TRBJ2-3	TGTGCCAGCAGCCAGGTCCTAGCGGGGGGTTACCGGACTAGCACAGATACGCAGTATTTT	CASSQVLAGGYRTSTDTQYF
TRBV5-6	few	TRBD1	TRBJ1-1	TGTGCCAGCAGCTCGGCGGGTTGGTTATCCAGGGGGACCACTGAAGCTTTCTTT	CASSSAGWLSRGTTEAFF
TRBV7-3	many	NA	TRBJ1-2	TGTGCCAGCAGCTTAAATGGACAGTATGGCTACACCTTC	CASSLNGQYGYTF
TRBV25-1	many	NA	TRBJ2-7	TGTGCCAGCAGTGAATATCCCCAAAAAGGCGAGCAGTACTTC	CASSEYPQKGEQYF
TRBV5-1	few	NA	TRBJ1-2	TGCGCCAGCAGCTTGCCGGATTATGGCTACACCTTC	CASSLPDYGYTF
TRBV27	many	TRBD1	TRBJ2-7	TGTGCCAGCAGTCCTGGAGGCAGGGGGCTTTACGAGCAGTACTTC	CASSPGGRGLYEQYF
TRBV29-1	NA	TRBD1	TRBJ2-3	TGCAGCGTTGGGGGACAGTCAGCCACAGATACGCAGTATTTT	CSVGGQSATDTQYF
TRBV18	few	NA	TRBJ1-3	TGTGCCAGCTCACCCGGATTTACAGGGTCTTTCGGAAACACCATATATTTT	CASSPGFTGSFGNTIYF
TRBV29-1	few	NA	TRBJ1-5	TGCAGCGTTTCGACAAATAGCAATCAGCCCCAGCATTTT	CSVSTNSNQPQHF
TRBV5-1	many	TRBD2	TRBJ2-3	TGCGCCAGCAGACTGGGGTACAGCGGGGGGCCGGATACGCAGTATTTT	CASRLGYSGGPDTQYF
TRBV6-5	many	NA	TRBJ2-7	TGTGCCAGCAGTTACAGGGGGAACGAGCAGTACTTC	CASSYRGNEQYF
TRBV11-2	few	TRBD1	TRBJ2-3	TGTGCCAGCAGCTTAGAAGGGACAGGGGTCAGCACAGATACGCAGTATTTT	CASSLEGTGVSTDTQYF
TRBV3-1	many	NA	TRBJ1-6	TGTGCCAGCAGCTCACACCAAAAAGGATCCCTCCACTTT	CASSSHQKGSLHF
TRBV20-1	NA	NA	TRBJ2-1	TGCAGTGCTTTTAAAGGTGGGCTTGACAATGAGCAGTTCTTC	CSAFKGGLDNEQFF
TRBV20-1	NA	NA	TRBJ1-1	TGCAGTGCTAGGGGAGTGAGGGGAACTGAAGCTTTCTTT	CSARGVRGTEAFF
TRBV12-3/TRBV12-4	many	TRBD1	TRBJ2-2	TGTGCCAGCAGTTTGGGGACAGGGGCCGGGGAGCTGTTTTTT	CASSLGTGAGELFF
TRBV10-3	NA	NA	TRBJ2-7	TGTGCCATCAGTAATCGATACGAGCAGTACTTC	CAISNRYEQYF
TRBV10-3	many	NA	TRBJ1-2	TGTGCCATCAGTGATACTAGGGACGGCCCCTATGGCTACACCTTC	CAISDTRDGPYGYTF